This T cell receptor beta chain stems from a study of T cells in Graves' hyperthyroidism and ophthalmopathy. To note about this clonotype: The antigen is undetermined.

Study results and caveats: Stable hyperthyroidism was separated from ophthalmopathy by a model based on 13 V-J features.

It was RNA transcripts that yielded the amplified TCR beta CDR3 regions. HTBI primers drove first-round RT-PCR of the TCR CDR3. TCRdb re-analysed the multiplex PCR reads in MiXCR, keeping a single row per CDR3 protein. This table has about 110,000 distinct CDR3 sequences, 16% appearing once. Cells are PBMCs isolated from over 7.5 ml of fresh blood. Trimming stripped 4 bases from V and 5 bases from J, with 14 bases between. CDR3 length equals 13 residues. The germline V gene encodes CDR1 DFQATT and CDR2 SNEGSKA (reference sequence). The sequenced sample was blood. V and J are TRBV20-1 and TRBJ1-1; possible D gene TRBD1, 6 bases. This TCR was recovered from a woman in her fifties or sixties with Graves' hyperthyroidism. CDR3 coding DNA: TGCAGTGCTATTTCAGGGGCTTGGACTGAAGCTTTCTTT. Protein product: CSAISGAWTEAFF.